This T cell receptor (beta chain) came from a study of T cell changes during pregnancy in multiple sclerosis. This CDR3 is 14 amino acids long. Germline-derived CDR1 and CDR2 are SNHLY and FYNNEI. V lost 10 bases, J lost 1 base, and 5 bases stayed unmatched. Sequenced by immunoSEQ multiplex PCR; TCRdb stores in-frame clones only, minus some. This table holds around 16,000 clones, 65% to 90% found once. This clone was seen once. The sequenced sample was CD8+ T cells from peripheral blood mononuclear cells, obtained after pregnancy. This clonotype was obtained from a female donor in good health, enrolled as a control in a pregnancy study. V usage is TRBV2 and J usage is TRBJ2-5; TRBD2 matches 11 bases. DNA of the CDR3: TGTGCCACCTACCTAGCGGGGGGCCAAGAGACCCAGTACTTC. This gives the protein CATYLAGGQETQYF.